This TCR beta chain was captured in a study of early T cells in non-severe SARS-CoV-2 infection. Whole-study findings and limits: Private and CD4 specificities were missed by VDJdb matching, skewed to anti-spike CD8.

Attachment of unique molecular identifiers was made to individual cDNA molecules. TCRdb processed the 5' RACE reads anew with MiXCR; each CDR3 protein has one entry. The sample holds about 77,000 distinct CDR3 sequences, about 5% seen once. The CDR3 is 13 residues long. Trimming cost V 4 bases and J 8 bases; bases outside gene matches: 3. The V gene's germline CDR1 is SGHTA and CDR2 FQGNSA. This clonotype was observed a handful of times. Its antigen is still unknown. This TCR came from an adult who was a healthcare worker with PCR-confirmed SARS-CoV-2 infection or an uninfected control (not recorded which). Sequenced here: whole blood, sampled at baseline. V and J are TRBV7-2 and TRBJ2-2; TRBD1 matches at 8 bases. The CDR3 loop reads CASSSDRVGELFF. The CDR3 DNA reads TGTGCCAGCAGCTCGGACAGGGTTGGGGAGCTGTTTTTT.